The 18 T cell receptor beta chains in this list originate from one sample, sequenced in a study of blood T cell repertoires in COVID-19. The data were produced by immunoSEQ multiplex PCR, yet TCRdb's version contains in-frame clones alone and is incomplete. Of some 100,000 clones in the sample, 80% to 95% were seen once. The sequenced sample consisted of peripheral blood. Receptors originate from a man aged 55-75 years with acute or convalescent COVID-19.

This sequence joins TRBV2 and TRBJ1-2; 8 bases are shared with TRBD1. Germline V lookup: CDR1 SNHLY, CDR2 FYNNEI. The CDR3 runs to 14 residues. After removal of 5 bases from V and 3 bases from J, the junction contained 5 bases not matched to a gene. In nucleotides, the CDR3 is TGTGCCAGCAGTAACTACAGGGGGGACTATGGCTACACCTTC. It specifies CASSNYRGDYGYTF.

The chain couples TRBV4-1 to TRBJ2-7; 10 bases align to TRBD2. Germline loops: CDR1 MGHRA, CDR2 YSYEKL. The CDR3 runs 16 residues. V lost 0 bases to trimming and J lost 4 bases; unmatched junction nucleotides: 6. CDR3 in amino acids: CASSQEAGGYEYEQYV. The CDR3, as DNA: TGCGCCAGCAGCCAAGAAGCGGGAGGGTACGAGTACGAGCAGTACGTC.

The rearrangement uses TRBV11-3 and TRBJ2-2; D is possibly TRBD1 (6 bases). The CDR3 has 16 residues. In germline, CDR1 is SGHNT, CDR2 YENEEA. Trimming pared 1 base from V and 1 base from J, leaving 10 bases between. The CDR3 reads CASSLGQGGNTGELFF. For the CDR3, the DNA is TGTGCCAGCAGCTTAGGACAAGGGGGGAACACCGGGGAGCTGTTTTTT. Full variable domain (rest looked up from reference TRBV11-3 and TRBJ2-2): EAGVVQSPRYKIIEKKQPVAFWCNPISGHNTLYWYLQNLGQGPELLIRYENEEAVDDSQLPKDRFSAERLKGVDSTLKIQPAELGDSAVYLCASSLGQGGNTGELFFGEGSRLTVL.

The chain has TRBV6-5 and TRBJ2-1; 8 positions agree with TRBD2. This CDR3 comprises 13 residues. The germline CDR1 and CDR2 sequences are MNHEY and SVGAGI. The V segment lost 6 bases and the J segment 12 bases; nucleotides outside the gene matches: 10. DNA for the CDR3: TGTGCCAGCAGCTCGGGACGCGCGGGGGGGCAGTTCTTC. This gives the protein CASSSGRAGGQFF.

The sample holds a few counts of this clone. The sample holds other DNA sequences that translate to the same CDR3. This chain joins TRBV24-1 and TRBJ1-2; unclear D gene. Germline V gene lookup returns CDR1 KGHDR and CDR2 SFDVKD. This CDR3 region has 14 residues. V dropped 4 bases and J dropped 1 base, with 9 bases sitting between them. CDR3 amino acids: CATSESGDNYGYTF. CDR3 bases: TGTGCCACCAGTGAGAGCGGGGATAACTATGGCTACACCTTC.

The rearrangement uses TRBV3-1 (or the pseudogene TRBV3-2) and TRBJ2-1; TRBD2 matches at 8 bases. Germline assignment: CDR1 LGHDT and CDR2 YNNKEL (reference sequence). The CDR3 consists of 16 residues. Trimming cost V 1 base and J 7 bases; bases outside gene matches: 9. The DNA for the CDR3 is TGTGCCAGCAGCCAAGGTGTCGCGGGGGGACTAAATGAGCAGTTCTTC. It is translated as CASSQGVAGGLNEQFF.

The rearrangement links TRBV10-3 to TRBJ1-1, with 9 bases lining up with TRBD1. Germline V gives CDR1 ENHRY, CDR2 SYGVKD. With V trimmed by 2 bases and J by 8 bases, 3 bases remained unmatched. The CDR3 runs 13 residues. The CDR3 region is CAISENRGREAFF. CDR3 nucleotides: TGTGCCATCAGTGAGAACAGGGGGCGGGAAGCTTTCTTT.

The genes are TRBV4-1 and TRBJ2-5; TRBD1 might be the D (6 bases). The CDR3 is 15 amino acids. Germline loops: CDR1 MGHRA, CDR2 YSYEKL. V lost 0 bases, J lost 7 bases, and 15 bases lay in between. The chain's CDR3 is CASSQDWTVPGTQYF. The CDR3 bases are TGCGCCAGCAGCCAAGATTGGACAGTCCCGGGGACCCAGTACTTC.

The rearrangement uses TRBV7-3 and TRBJ2-1; TRBD2 agrees at 9 bases. The trim removed 4 bases at V and 0 bases at J, leaving 1 base unmatched. Per germline, CDR1 SGHTA and CDR2 FQGTGA. CDR3 size: 15 residues. The CDR3 DNA sequence: TGTGCCAGCAGCTCTAGCGGGAACTCCTACAATGAGCAGTTCTTC. This sequence encodes CASSSSGNSYNEQFF.

The rearrangement links TRBV5-1 to TRBJ2-2; D call uncertain. This CDR3 is 16 amino acids long. The V end was cut by 0 bases, the J end by 4 bases, with 13 bases between. Per the germline V gene, CDR1 is SGHRS and CDR2 is YFSETQ. CDR3 DNA sequence: TGCGCCAGCAGCTTGGACGAGAGGTTGGGCACCGGGGAGCTGTTTTTT. It translates to CASSLDERLGTGELFF.

The chain joins TRBV5-1 to TRBJ1-1; D uncertain. Germline values: CDR1 SGHRS, CDR2 YFSETQ. The germline V and J ends were trimmed by 6 bases and 0 bases, with 9 bases remaining between them. The CDR3 extends over 13 amino acids. The CDR3 nucleotides read TGCGCCAGCACCCAGAATATGAACACTGAAGCTTTCTTT. Protein: CASTQNMNTEAFF.

The rearrangement links TRBV10-3 to TRBJ2-1, with 10 bases matching TRBD1. The CDR3 has 14 residues. Germline V gene lookup returns CDR1 ENHRY and CDR2 SYGVKD. V shed 6 bases and J 6 bases; nucleotides not matched to a gene: 5. The CDR3 coding sequence is TGTGCCATCAGGCCGGGACAGGGGTCCAATGAGCAGTTCTTC. Translation: CAIRPGQGSNEQFF.

The chain uses TRBV7-3 and TRBJ2-1; D is undetermined. This CDR3 spans 13 amino acids. Trimming cost V 0 bases and J 3 bases, with 3 bases left between them. CDR1 is SGHTA, CDR2 FQGTGA, per germline. CDR3 amino acids: CASSLTLYNEQFF. DNA for the CDR3: TGTGCCAGCAGCTTAACCCTCTACAATGAGCAGTTCTTC.

V gene TRBV19 combines with J gene TRBJ1-1; TRBD1 might be the D (6 bases). Germline assignment: CDR1 LNHDA and CDR2 SQIVND (reference sequence). This CDR3 spans 14 amino acids. Trimming removed 5 bases at V and 4 bases at J, with 14 bases between. In DNA form, the CDR3 reads TGTGCCAGTAGTGGACAGATTGGTGTCACTGAAGCTTTCTTT. It encodes CASSGQIGVTEAFF.

The chain couples TRBV29-1 to TRBJ1-2; D gene ambiguous. V dropped 5 bases and J dropped 2 bases, with 12 bases sitting between them. This CDR3 is 13 amino acids long. Germline CDR1 reads SQVTM; CDR2 reads ANQGSEA. CDR3 residues: CSVLFIPNYGYTF. CDR3 nucleotide sequence: TGCAGCGTTCTATTCATCCCCAACTATGGCTACACCTTC.

The CDR3 DNA follows: TGTGCCAGCAGCTTTACAGGGAGGGGAGCTGAAGCTTTCTTT. Amino acid sequence: CASSFTGRGAEAFF. The chain combines TRBV7-9 with TRBJ1-1; perhaps TRBD1 as D (6 bases). Germline V lookup: CDR1 SEHNR, CDR2 FQNEAQ (reference sequence). The CDR3 is 14 amino acids. With 3 bases removed from V and 6 bases from J, the gap between germline ends came to 14 bases.

In this sample, this clone turned up a few times. The V gene is TRBV5-1, the J gene TRBJ1-6; D uncertain. CDR1 and CDR2 from the germline V gene are SGHRS and YFSETQ. V lost 0 bases, J lost 8 bases, and 15 bases lay in between. This CDR3 is 16 amino acids long. In DNA form, the CDR3 reads TGCGCCAGCAGCTTGGGTGGATGGGAGGTGTATTCACCCCTCCACTTT. It yields the protein CASSLGGWEVYSPLHF.

V usage is TRBV10-3 and J usage is TRBJ2-5; D perhaps matches TRBD1 (6 bases). Germline V gene sequence: CDR1 ENHRY, CDR2 SYGVKD. This CDR3 spans 14 amino acids. The V gene lost 6 bases and the J gene lost 1 base, with 12 bases spanning the gap. The DNA for the CDR3 is TGTGCCATCAGCACTTCACAGGGCCAAGAGACCCAGTACTTC. Protein: CAISTSQGQETQYF.